This paragraph reports one T cell receptor beta chain. The entry originates in a study of T-cell reconstitution after alpha-beta-depleted transplantation in children. Germline V gene lookup returns CDR1 DFQATT and CDR2 SNEGSKA (reference sequence). V was clipped by 3 bases and J by 4 bases, with 10 bases between them. CDR3 size: 13 residues. TCRbeta library preparation incorporated unique molecular identifiers. Each CDR3 protein gets one entry after TCRdb re-called the PCR reads with MiXCR. The sample records about 580,000 distinct CDR3 sequences, under 25% being singletons. The source material was PBMCs, mostly from graft donor cells, sampled 360 days after TCRalphabeta/CD19-depleted stem cell transplant. The chain carries TRBV20-1 and TRBJ1-3; D gene uncertain. The receptor was derived from a boy in the first two years of life who had a stem cell transplant for acute myeloid leukemia, so the T cells may come from the graft donor. CDR3 nucleotide sequence: TGCAGTGCTAGTGGGGTATACGGAAACACCATATATTTT. This sequence encodes CSASGVYGNTIYF.